This T cell receptor (beta chain) came from a study of CD8 T cells in ankylosing spondylitis. The CDR3 has 14 amino acids. Trimming cost V 1 base and J 1 base, with 8 bases left between them. Per germline, CDR1 DFQATT and CDR2 SNEGSKA (reference sequence). TCRdb ran MiXCR on the 5' RACE reads and lists one entry per CDR3 protein. The sample has 85,000 to 100,000 distinct CDR3 sequences, just under 9% seen once; the top ten hold approximately 5.5%. This clonotype was detected many times. The source material was blood, either unsorted or a sorted T cell fraction (not recorded which). The receptor comes from a male donor with ankylosing spondylitis or in good health (not recorded which). The chain joins TRBV20-1 to TRBJ2-1, with D hard to call. CDR3: CSARVGRSYNEQFF. CDR3 coding DNA: TGCAGTGCTAGAGTTGGTCGTTCCTACAATGAGCAGTTCTTC.